The 25 T cell receptor beta chains listed next were all sequenced from one sample in a study of technical replicates of blood from several donors. Generated by immunoSEQ multiplex PCR, the TCRdb table keeps only in-frame clones and is missing some. The sample lists 75,000 to 100,000 clones; about 95% were seen once. Sequenced input: T cells isolated from PBMCs. All receptors come from a human donor in good health.

The chain is built from TRBV5-1 and TRBJ2-3, with TRBD2 identical over 7 bases. Germline V gene lookup returns CDR1 SGHRS and CDR2 YFSETQ. Trimming at V came to 5 bases and at J to 0 bases, leaving 3 bases not matched to a gene. The CDR3 consists of 14 residues. The CDR3 sequence is CASRRELSTDTQYF. The CDR3 nucleotides read TGCGCCAGCAGGCGGGAGCTTAGCACAGATACGCAGTATTTT.

The chain is built from TRBV11-1 and TRBJ2-7, with 9 bases matching TRBD2. The germline CDR1 and CDR2 sequences are SGHAT and FQDESV (reference sequence). The V segment lost 5 bases and the J segment 3 bases; nucleotides outside the gene matches: 8. The CDR3 consists of 15 residues. The CDR3 bases are TGTGCCAGCAGCCCCGGAGCGGGAGGTTACTACGAGCAGTACTTC. Translating gives CASSPGAGGYYEQYF. Full variable domain (remainder filled in from reference TRBV11-1 and TRBJ2-7): EAEVAQSPRYKITEKSQAVAFWCDPISGHATLYWYRQILGQGPELLVQFQDESVVDDSQLPKDRFSAERLKGVDSTLKIQPAELGDSAMYLCASSPGAGGYYEQYFGPGTRLTVT.

The chain uses TRBV10-3 and TRBJ1-2; D is possibly TRBD1 (6 bases). Germline values: CDR1 ENHRY, CDR2 SYGVKD. The CDR3 totals 12 residues. The V end was cut by 6 bases, the J end by 6 bases, with 11 bases between. CDR3 region: CAIRLTGHGYTF. The CDR3 region has the DNA TGTGCCATCAGACTGACAGGACATGGCTACACCTTC.

This chain uses TRBV18 with TRBJ2-1; D gene unclear. The V gene lost 3 bases and the J gene lost 4 bases, with 13 bases spanning the gap. The CDR3 runs to 15 residues. In germline, CDR1 is KGHSH, CDR2 LQKENI. CDR3 nucleotide sequence: TGTGCCAGCTCACCGAGACCGACAAGTTACAATGAGCAGTTCTTC. Translation gives CASSPRPTSYNEQFF.

The V gene is TRBV7-8, the J gene TRBJ2-2; 8 bases match TRBD2. The CDR3 covers 18 residues. CDR1 is SGHVS and CDR2 is FQNEAQ in the germline V gene. Trimming cost V 0 bases and J 1 base; bases outside gene matches: 7. DNA for the CDR3: TGTGCCAGCAGCTTAGCCCCATGGACTAGCTGGAACACCGGGGAGCTGTTTTTT. Residues: CASSLAPWTSWNTGELFF.

The V call is TRBV6-4, the J call TRBJ2-5; possible D gene TRBD1, 6 bases. V gave up 1 base and J gave up 3 bases, with 9 bases separating them. The V gene's germline CDR1 is MRHNA and CDR2 SNTAGT. This CDR3 region has 14 residues. The CDR3 loop is CASSDCGQKETQYF. The CDR3 DNA follows: TGTGCCAGCAGTGACTGTGGACAGAAAGAGACCCAGTACTTC.

The genes are TRBV7-9 and TRBJ2-7, with TRBD1 identical over 10 bases. Trimming cost V 4 bases and J 4 bases; bases outside gene matches: 4. In germline, CDR1 is SEHNR, CDR2 FQNEAQ (reference sequence). The CDR3 is 14 residues long. CDR3 protein: CASSSTGGRYEQYF. The CDR3 nucleotides read TGTGCCAGCAGCTCGACAGGGGGCCGGTACGAGCAGTACTTC.

The chain joins TRBV7-2 to TRBJ2-1; TRBD2 matches 9 bases. Germline V CDR1 and CDR2: SGHTA, FQGNSA. This CDR3 contains 13 residues. J was trimmed by 11 bases and V by 2 bases; bases with no gene match: 4. The CDR3 here is CASSLLAGFQQFF. In DNA form, the CDR3 reads TGTGCCAGCAGCTTACTAGCGGGATTTCAGCAGTTCTTC.

The chain combines TRBV6-6 with TRBJ2-1; 7 positions match TRBD1. V trimming: 2 bases; J trimming: 6 bases; junction bases outside the gene matches: 7. CDR3 length: 15 residues. Germline values: CDR1 MNHNY, CDR2 SVGAGI (reference sequence). In DNA form, the CDR3 reads TGTGCCAGCAGTTACAGAGACAGGGTAGTCAATGAGCAGTTCTTC. This codes for CASSYRDRVVNEQFF.

The gene calls are TRBV5-4 and TRBJ2-7, with 12 bases aligning to TRBD2. Per the germline V gene, CDR1 is SGHNT and CDR2 is YYREEE (reference sequence). The trim removed 4 bases at V and 5 bases at J, leaving 7 bases unmatched. The CDR3 consists of 15 residues. The CDR3 region has the DNA TGTGCCAGCAGCCCGCGACTAGCGGGAGTTCACGAGCAGTACTTC. It is translated as CASSPRLAGVHEQYF.

This clone appeared once. The chain employs TRBV5-4 and TRBJ2-5, with no clear D. This CDR3 region has 12 residues. Germline V lookup: CDR1 SGHNT, CDR2 YYREEE (reference sequence). V was shortened by 2 bases and J by 0 bases, with 2 bases between the two germline ends. The CDR3 DNA reads as TGTGCCAGCAGCTTTAACCAAGAGACCCAGTACTTC. Translating it yields CASSFNQETQYF.

J is TRBJ2-1 and V is TRBV6-5; 8 nucleotides align to TRBD1. The germline gives CDR1 MNHEY, CDR2 SVGAGI. V lost 6 bases and J lost 7; bases outside the gene matches: 5. The CDR3 has 13 amino acids. The chain's CDR3 is CASRRTGMNEQFF. The DNA for the CDR3 is TGTGCCAGCAGAAGGACAGGGATGAATGAGCAGTTCTTC.

V usage is TRBV19 and J usage is TRBJ2-3; 10 bases align to TRBD2. With V trimmed by 9 bases and J by 3 bases, 12 bases remained unmatched. The CDR3 sequence is 16 residues long. CDR1 is LNHDA and CDR2 is SQIVND in the germline V gene (reference sequence). The CDR3 loop reads CASTKGLAGGTDTQYF. Here the CDR3 DNA reads TGTGCCAGCACGAAGGGATTAGCGGGAGGTACAGATACGCAGTATTTT.

This sequence joins TRBV6-5 and TRBJ2-5; D may be TRBD2 (5 bases). Between the trimmed V and J ends, which lost 6 bases and 3 bases, there was a span of 14 bases. Germline CDR1 reads MNHEY; CDR2 reads SVGAGI. The CDR3 consists of 14 residues. The CDR3 reads CASSGNWVKETQYF. The CDR3 bases are TGTGCCAGCAGCGGGAACTGGGTTAAAGAGACCCAGTACTTC.

The V gene is TRBV4-2, the J gene TRBJ1-1; D not certain. Germline V lookup: CDR1 LGHNA, CDR2 YNFKEQ. The V end lost 4 bases, the J end lost 2 bases, and 14 bases lay between the germline ends. The CDR3 sequence is 15 residues long. The CDR3 region is CASSLNVRSNTEAFF. CDR3 nucleotide sequence: TGTGCCAGCAGCCTAAATGTACGGAGCAACACTGAAGCTTTCTTT.

The chain employs TRBV30 and TRBJ1-1, with TRBD1 matching over 7 bases. Per germline, CDR1 GTSNPN and CDR2 SVGIG (reference sequence). After removal of 0 bases from V and 7 bases from J, the junction contained 5 bases not matched to a gene. This CDR3 has 13 residues. The CDR3 bases are TGTGCCTGGAGTGTACAAGGGGGCGGTGAAGCTTTCTTT. It translates to CAWSVQGGGEAFF.

The chain uses TRBV6-5 and TRBJ1-1; D is ambiguous. The CDR3 has 14 amino acids. The germline CDR1 and CDR2 sequences are MNHEY and SVGAGI. Trimming removed 2 bases at V and 5 bases at J, with 12 bases between. The CDR3 here is CASSYVLGGTEAFF. The CDR3 DNA is TGTGCCAGCAGTTACGTCCTAGGAGGGACTGAAGCTTTCTTT.

The genes are TRBV30 and TRBJ1-1; tentatively, D is TRBD1 (5 bases). Deletions cut 1 base from V and 1 base from J, with 13 bases between. Germline V gives CDR1 GTSNPN, CDR2 SVGIG (reference sequence). The CDR3 is made up of 15 amino acids. Written as DNA, the CDR3 is TGTGCCTGGAGTGCCACAGACAGAAAGAACACTGAAGCTTTCTTT. Translating gives CAWSATDRKNTEAFF.

J is TRBJ1-1 and V is TRBV11-1; the D gene is possibly TRBD1 (6 bases). In germline, CDR1 is SGHAT, CDR2 FQDESV (reference sequence). The CDR3 extends over 14 amino acids. With 5 bases removed from V and 6 bases from J, the gap between germline ends came to 16 bases. Here the CDR3 reads CASSLGFPGAEAFF. The CDR3, as DNA: TGTGCCAGCAGCCTTGGATTCCCAGGGGCTGAAGCTTTCTTT.

The chain links TRBV5-8 to TRBJ2-5, with TRBD1 as a possible D gene (6 bases). Germline loops: CDR1 SGHTS, CDR2 YDEGEE. CDR3 size: 18 residues. V was trimmed by 2 bases and J by 1 base, leaving 21 bases between them. The DNA of the CDR3 is TGTGCCAGCAGCTTCAGGGGAAGGAATTACCAGATCCAAGAGACCCAGTACTTC. Its protein product is CASSFRGRNYQIQETQYF.

The count of this clone is one. One junction end disagrees with the germline gene, perhaps due to a read error. J is TRBJ2-1 and V is TRBV6-5; 7 bases align to TRBD1. The germline V gene has CDR1 MNHEY and CDR2 SVGAGI. This CDR3 has 12 residues. The CDR3 nucleotides are TGTGCCAGCAGACCACAGGGGAATGATCAGTTCTTC. Residues: CASRPQGNDQFF.

The V and J genes are TRBV5-1 and TRBJ2-2; 9 bases are shared with TRBD2. Germline V gene sequence: CDR1 SGHRS, CDR2 YFSETQ. CDR3 length: 15 residues. V lost 0 bases and J lost 8; bases outside the gene matches: 5. The CDR3 coding sequence is TGCGCCAGCAGCTTGGAGGCTAGCGGGACGGGGGAGCTGTTTTTT. Translated, it gives CASSLEASGTGELFF.

This chain links TRBV28 with TRBJ1-1; D unresolved. CDR3 size: 15 residues. Germline CDR1 MDHEN, CDR2 SYDVKM. V lost 2 bases and J lost 3, with 13 bases in between. The CDR3 DNA reads as TGTGCCAGCAGTTTACGGTATTCGGGTGACACTGAAGCTTTCTTT. Translating gives CASSLRYSGDTEAFF.

The CDR3 DNA is TGTGCCAGTAGTAACCAGGGTATCCTCTATGGCTACACCTTC. As protein: CASSNQGILYGYTF. The V and J genes are TRBV19 and TRBJ1-2; a weak D match, TRBD1 (5 bases). V lost 4 bases to trimming and J lost 4 bases, with 13 bases between them. Germline V gene sequence: CDR1 LNHDA, CDR2 SQIVND (reference sequence). This CDR3 has 14 residues.

CDR3 region: CASSERLQASNQPQHF. The CDR3 region has the DNA TGTGCCAGCAGTGAGCGTCTACAGGCCAGTAATCAGCCCCAGCATTTT. The chain joins TRBV6-1 to TRBJ1-5, with D possibly being TRBD1 (5 bases). The CDR3 runs 16 residues. The V end lost 3 bases, the J end lost 4 bases, and 16 bases lay between the germline ends. Germline CDR1 is MNHNS and CDR2 is SASEGT.